These 27 T cell receptor beta chains came from one sample sequenced in a study of spatial heterogeneity in lung cancer. The sample's time point: blood at routine non-recurrence follow-up after resection. TCRdb itself ran the 5' RACE reads through MiXCR, one entry per CDR3 protein. The data show around 11,000 distinct CDR3 sequences, with over 9.5% seen just once and under 40% held by the top ten. The sample here was PBMCs, taken at follow-up. These receptors came from a female donor with early-stage non-small cell lung cancer.

This clonotype came up many times. This sequence joins TRBV24-1 and TRBJ1-1; D unresolved. V lost 5 bases to trimming and J lost 6 bases, with 9 bases between them. CDR1 and CDR2 (germline): KGHDR, SFDVKD. The CDR3 runs to 12 residues. The CDR3 nucleotides read TGTGCCACCAGTGGCCCGCGCGCTGAAGCTTTCTTT. Amino acids: CATSGPRAEAFF.

In this sample, this clonotype turned up many times. This chain uses TRBV28 with TRBJ2-1; TRBD1 might be the D (6 bases). This CDR3 has 14 amino acids. In germline, CDR1 is MDHEN, CDR2 SYDVKM. Trimming left V 7 bases short and J 15 bases short, with 25 bases between. CDR3 DNA: TGTGCCAGCAATCATCAGGGGACCCACCCGAGCGGGTTCTTC. This encodes CASNHQGTHPSGFF.

This clonotype was counted many times. The genes are TRBV19 and TRBJ2-6; the D gene is possibly TRBD1 (6 bases). The CDR3 totals 15 residues. Germline V lookup: CDR1 LNHDA, CDR2 SQIVND (reference sequence). V was cut by 6 bases and J by 0 bases, with 9 bases left in between. This CDR3 reads CASSDRYSGANVLTF. CDR3 nucleotides: TGTGCCAGTAGCGACAGGTACTCTGGGGCCAACGTCCTGACTTTC.

This clonotype was observed a handful of times. CDR3 sequence: CATSRAHLQGIKLFF. Here the CDR3 DNA reads TGTGCCACCAGCAGAGCCCATTTACAGGGAATAAAGCTGTTTTTT. V usage is TRBV15 and J usage is TRBJ1-4; maybe TRBD1 (6 bases). The CDR3 runs 15 residues. Germline assignment: CDR1 LNHNV and CDR2 YYDKDF (reference sequence). V lost 1 base, J lost 14 bases, and 20 bases lay in between.

This clonotype showed up many times. The V gene is TRBV28, the J gene TRBJ2-1; D is unresolved. Germline V gene sequence: CDR1 MDHEN, CDR2 SYDVKM. The CDR3 covers 12 residues. With 4 bases removed from V and 7 bases from J, the gap between germline ends came to 8 bases. In nucleotides, the CDR3 is TGTGCCAGCAGTTCTCCCCTTAATGAGCAGTTCTTC. Translated, it gives CASSSPLNEQFF.

This clonotype was seen ten or more times. The V call is TRBV7-9, the J call TRBJ1-1; 7 positions match TRBD1. This CDR3 has 15 residues. Unmatched junction bases numbered 6, after V lost 5 bases and J lost 0 bases. In germline, CDR1 is SEHNR, CDR2 FQNEAQ (reference sequence). The DNA of the CDR3 is TGTGCCAGCAGCCCTCTACAGGGGTTGAACACTGAAGCTTTCTTT. Protein sequence: CASSPLQGLNTEAFF.

This clonotype occurred many times. J is TRBJ2-2 and V is TRBV27, with a tentative D call TRBD2 (6 bases). There are 16 residues in the CDR3. Trimming cost V 3 bases and J 5 bases, with 16 bases left between them. Germline lookup yields CDR1 MNHEY and CDR2 SMNVEV (reference sequence). In nucleotides, the CDR3 is TGTGCCAGCAGTTTTGGAGGGTTAAGGATGACCGGGGAGCTGTTTTTT. Its protein is CASSFGGLRMTGELFF.

Ten or more counts support this clonotype. The rearrangement joins TRBV11-2 to TRBJ2-1; tentatively, D is TRBD2 (6 bases). The length of the CDR3 is 18 residues. V was pared by 2 bases and J by 0 bases, with 17 bases between. Germline-derived CDR1 and CDR2 are SGHAT and FQNNGV. The CDR3 nucleotides read TGTGCCAGCAGCTTACAAGGCCTAAAGGGAGGCTCCTACAATGAGCAGTTCTTC. This encodes CASSLQGLKGGSYNEQFF.

There are many counts of this clonotype. The chain combines TRBV5-1 with TRBJ1-2; D remains unclear. The V end lost 0 bases, the J end lost 3 bases, and 12 bases lay between the germline ends. Per germline, CDR1 SGHRS and CDR2 YFSETQ. The CDR3 has 15 residues. In DNA, the CDR3 is TGCGCCAGCAGCTTGGAAGGAGGGCGCGACTATGGCTACACCTTC. Protein product: CASSLEGGRDYGYTF.

This clonotype was counted ten times or more. The rearrangement uses TRBV6-5 and TRBJ2-5; 8 bases match TRBD1. J gave up 5 bases and V 0 bases, and 5 bases lay outside the gene matches. The CDR3 covers 15 residues. Germline CDR1 MNHEY, CDR2 SVGAGI. CDR3 sequence: CASSYSGQVGETQYF. The CDR3 DNA follows: TGTGCCAGCAGTTACTCGGGACAGGTTGGCGAGACCCAGTACTTC.

This clonotype showed up many times. The gene calls are TRBV4-3 and TRBJ2-3, with TRBD2 identical over 13 bases. Germline CDR1 reads LGHNA; CDR2 reads YSLEER. The CDR3 totals 16 residues. Losses at the gene ends were 1 base for V and 8 bases for J; bases not matched to a gene: 6. The CDR3 reads CASSQGGGLAGFTQYF. CDR3 DNA: TGCGCCAGCAGCCAAGGGGGGGGACTAGCGGGATTTACGCAGTATTTT.

This clonotype was seen many times. The chain recombines TRBV24-1 with TRBJ2-2; 9 bases line up with TRBD1. J gave up 5 bases and V 1 base, and 7 bases lay outside the gene matches. This CDR3 region has 17 residues. The V gene's germline CDR1 is KGHDR and CDR2 SFDVKD. The CDR3 DNA follows: TGTGCCACCAGTGATTTCTCCGGGACAGGGAGAACCGGGGAGCTGTTTTTT. It yields the protein CATSDFSGTGRTGELFF.

This clonotype has ten or more counts. The chain couples TRBV6-1 to TRBJ2-1; 11 bases align to TRBD2. Looked up from germline, CDR1 is MNHNS and CDR2 is SASEGT. The CDR3 sequence is 15 residues long. The junction had 3 bases not matched to a gene; V was cut back by 4 bases and J by 4 bases. The CDR3 coding sequence is TGTGCCAGCAGTGCGACTAGCGGGGTGTACAATGAGCAGTTCTTC. Protein: CASSATSGVYNEQFF.

This clonotype was seen repeatedly, ten times or more. The chain employs TRBV29-1 and TRBJ2-1, with 9 bases identical to TRBD2. J was trimmed by 5 bases and V by 4 bases; bases with no gene match: 9. In germline, CDR1 is SQVTM, CDR2 ANQGSEA. This CDR3 spans 15 amino acids. CDR3 residues: CSVATAGGSHNEQFF. The CDR3, as DNA: TGCAGCGTTGCCACAGCGGGAGGATCTCACAATGAGCAGTTCTTC.

This clonotype was observed at least ten times. The chain employs TRBV28 and TRBJ2-5, with D possibly being TRBD1 (6 bases). The CDR3 is 15 residues long. V was shortened by 7 bases and J by 0 bases, with 15 bases between the two germline ends. Germline V gene sequence: CDR1 MDHEN, CDR2 SYDVKM. CDR3 in DNA: TGTGCCAGCACCCCTGGGGGCAGAAACCAAGAGACCCAGTACTTC. It codes for CASTPGGRNQETQYF.

This clonotype was seen only a few times. The J gene is TRBJ1-1, the V gene TRBV20-1, with D tentatively TRBD1 (5 bases). This CDR3 comprises 13 residues. The V gene's germline CDR1 is DFQATT and CDR2 SNEGSKA (reference sequence). V gave up 2 bases and J gave up 1 base, with 8 bases separating them. CDR3 DNA: TGCAGTGCTAGACCAACAGGGAACACTGAAGCTTTCTTT. This translates into CSARPTGNTEAFF.

Remarks on this clonotype: This may arise from a read error, as a much more abundant clone is one base away. This chain joins TRBV20-1 and TRBJ2-7; possibly TRBD2 for D (6 bases). Germline CDR1 is DFQATT and CDR2 is SNEGSKA (reference sequence). The CDR3 has 12 amino acids. The CDR3: CSTRVGGGEQYF. The DNA of the CDR3 is TGCAGTACTAGAGTGGGAGGCGGGGAGCAGTACTTC.

At least ten counts were recorded for this clonotype. This chain connects TRBV6-1 to TRBJ1-4; 11 bases are a match to TRBD1. CDR1 and CDR2 (germline): MNHNS, SASEGT. The CDR3 totals 15 residues. The trim removed 4 bases at V and 7 bases at J, leaving 5 bases unmatched. CDR3 DNA sequence: TGTGCCAGCAGTGGGACAGGGGGCGCTTTTGAAAAACTGTTTTTT. Protein sequence: CASSGTGGAFEKLFF.

This clonotype was seen ten or more times. The V gene is TRBV7-2, the J gene TRBJ1-2, with D possibly being TRBD1 (5 bases). V lost 5 bases, J lost 4 bases, and 14 bases lay in between. CDR1 and CDR2 from the germline V gene are SGHTA and FQGNSA. The length of the CDR3 is 14 residues. The CDR3 loop reads CASSKPRGFYGYTF. The CDR3 DNA reads TGTGCCAGCAGCAAACCCCGGGGGTTCTATGGCTACACCTTC.

Many counts were recorded for this clonotype. The rearrangement uses TRBV20-1 and TRBJ2-7, with 7 bases that match TRBD1. Germline CDR1 DFQATT, CDR2 SNEGSKA (reference sequence). V was clipped by 8 bases and J by 6 bases; unmatched bases: 7. This CDR3 has 11 amino acids. CDR3 DNA sequence: TGCAGTCGAGGGGGCTTACCCGAGCAGTACGTC. Translation: CSRGGLPEQYV.

This clonotype has a count of ten or more. The gene calls are TRBV29-1 and TRBJ2-3, with D possibly being TRBD2 (6 bases). V dropped 7 bases and J dropped 0 bases, with 14 bases sitting between them. Germline values: CDR1 SQVTM, CDR2 ANQGSEA. The CDR3 loop spans 14 amino acids. CDR3 bases: TGCAGCGCTCCCGGAGGGGTGAGCACAGATACGCAGTATTTT. Its protein product is CSAPGGVSTDTQYF.

This clonotype was recorded at least ten times. This sequence joins TRBV24-1 and TRBJ2-1, with TRBD2 matching 9 bases. J was trimmed by 8 bases and V by 4 bases; bases with no gene match: 8. Per the germline V gene, CDR1 is KGHDR and CDR2 is SFDVKD. The CDR3 sequence is 15 residues long. The CDR3 bases are TGTGCCACCAGTGAACCCGGACTAGCGCGCGATGAGCAGTTCTTC. It codes for CATSEPGLARDEQFF.

The sample holds a few counts of this clonotype. The CDR3 is CASSLRATGAAYEQYF. The CDR3 DNA reads TGTGCCAGCAGCTTAAGGGCGACGGGAGCGGCCTACGAGCAGTACTTC. This chain connects TRBV7-2 to TRBJ2-7; D is perhaps TRBD2 (6 bases). This CDR3 has 16 amino acids. Trimming removed 2 bases from V and 2 bases from J, with 16 bases in between. CDR1 and CDR2 (germline): SGHTA, FQGNSA.

Ten or more counts support this clonotype. The chain is built from TRBV7-8 and TRBJ2-1, with D perhaps TRBD2 (5 bases). Trimming pared 1 base from V and 0 bases from J, leaving 13 bases between. This CDR3 spans 17 amino acids. Germline assignment: CDR1 SGHVS and CDR2 FQNEAQ. The CDR3 nucleotides read TGTGCCAGCAGCTTAGTGGACTCCCCAAGCTCCTACAATGAGCAGTTCTTC. Its translation: CASSLVDSPSSYNEQFF.

This clonotype was recorded at least ten times. This chain joins TRBV5-6 and TRBJ2-3; tentatively, D is TRBD2 (5 bases). V was pared by 1 base and J by 1 base, with 10 bases between. The CDR3 loop spans 15 amino acids. Germline V gene sequence: CDR1 SGHDT, CDR2 YYEEEE. The CDR3 coding sequence is TGTGCCAGCAGCTTGAGGAGGACTGGCACAGATACGCAGTATTTT. This sequence encodes CASSLRRTGTDTQYF.

The chain employs TRBV5-4 and TRBJ2-3; 11 bases are shared with TRBD1. Trimming removed 2 bases from V and 4 bases from J; junction bases left unmatched: 6. Germline V lookup: CDR1 SGHNT, CDR2 YYREEE (reference sequence). This CDR3 region has 16 residues. The CDR3: CASSLSGQGAADTQYF. The DNA for the CDR3 is TGTGCCAGCAGCTTATCCGGACAGGGGGCCGCAGATACGCAGTATTTT.

This clonotype was seen at least ten times. The gene calls are TRBV7-9 and TRBJ1-5, with D possibly being TRBD1 (6 bases). This CDR3 comprises 18 residues. Trimming took 1 base from V and 0 from J, leaving 16 bases between them. CDR1 is SEHNR and CDR2 is FQNEAQ in the germline V gene (reference sequence). CDR3 bases: TGTGCCAGCAGCTTAGTCAGGGGCGGGTGGTATAGCAATCAGCCCCAGCATTTT. It codes for CASSLVRGGWYSNQPQHF.